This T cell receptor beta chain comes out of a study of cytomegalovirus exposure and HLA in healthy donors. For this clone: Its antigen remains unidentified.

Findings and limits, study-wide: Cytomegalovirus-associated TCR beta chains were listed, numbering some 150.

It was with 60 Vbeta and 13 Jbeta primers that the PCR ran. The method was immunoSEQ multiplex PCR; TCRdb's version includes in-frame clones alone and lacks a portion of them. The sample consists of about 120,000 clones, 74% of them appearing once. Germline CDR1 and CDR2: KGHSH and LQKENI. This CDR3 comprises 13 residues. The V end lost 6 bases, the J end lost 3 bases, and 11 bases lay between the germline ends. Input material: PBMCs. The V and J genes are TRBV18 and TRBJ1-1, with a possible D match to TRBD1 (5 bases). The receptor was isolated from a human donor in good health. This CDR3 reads CASSATGDTEAFF. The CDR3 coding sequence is TGTGCCAGCTCCGCCACGGGGGACACTGAAGCTTTCTTT. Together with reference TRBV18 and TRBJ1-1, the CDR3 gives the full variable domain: NAGVMQNPRHLVRRRGQEARLRCSPMKGHSHVYWYRQLPEEGLKFMVYLQKENIIDESGMPKERFSAEFPKEGPSILRIQQVVRGDSAAYFCASSATGDTEAFFGQGTRLTVV.